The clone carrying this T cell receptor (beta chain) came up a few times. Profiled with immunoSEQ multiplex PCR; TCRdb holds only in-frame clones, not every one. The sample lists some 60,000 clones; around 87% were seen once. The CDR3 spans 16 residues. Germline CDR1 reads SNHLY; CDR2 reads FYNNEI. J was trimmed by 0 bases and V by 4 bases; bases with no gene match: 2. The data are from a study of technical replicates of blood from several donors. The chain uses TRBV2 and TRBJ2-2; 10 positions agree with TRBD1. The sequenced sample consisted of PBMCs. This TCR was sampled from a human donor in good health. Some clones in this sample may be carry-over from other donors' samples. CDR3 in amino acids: CASSGDRGPNTGELFF. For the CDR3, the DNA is TGTGCCAGCAGTGGTGACAGGGGGCCGAACACCGGGGAGCTGTTTTTT.